The rows below give T cell receptor beta chains drawn from one sample of a study of cytomegalovirus exposure and HLA in healthy donors. TCRdb's copy holds only in-frame clones and misses some; the assay was immunoSEQ multiplex PCR. The profile shows roughly 250,000 clones, roughly 81% of them singletons. The sample taken for sequencing was PBMCs. The source is a woman between 40 and 55 years old in good health and CMV-seropositive. Each CDR3 is given with its conserved first and last residue. A D gene is named only where the DNA matches it firmly. A row's size may be missing; if present it is once, few, many or a size class.

TRBV19,.,TRBJ1-2,.,CASTWAGATYGYTF,TGTGCCAGTACTTGGGCAGGGGCCACCTATGGCTACACCTTC
TRBV11-3,.,TRBJ2-5,.,CASSSYLSGRRETQYF,TGTGCCAGCAGCTCATATCTTTCTGGGAGGCGAGAGACCCAGTACTTC
TRBV5-1,TRBD1,TRBJ2-2,.,CASSFQGGAVGELFF,TGCGCCAGCAGCTTCCAAGGGGGCGCGGTCGGGGAGCTGTTTTTT
TRBV7-2,.,TRBJ1-1,.,CASSLDRVEAFF,TGTGCCAGCAGCTTAGACAGGGTCGAAGCTTTCTTT
TRBV27,TRBD1,TRBJ2-7,.,CASRPTGGLQYEQYF,TGTGCCAGCAGGCCGACAGGGGGCCTTCAATACGAGCAGTACTTC
TRBV20-1,.,TRBJ1-1,few,CSARQNTEAFF,TGCAGTGCTAGACAGAACACTGAAGCTTTCTTT
TRBV7-6,.,TRBJ2-1,.,CASSLGDSKINEQFF,TGTGCCAGCAGCTTAGGGGACTCCAAGATAAATGAGCAGTTCTTC
TRBV29-1,.,TRBJ2-6,.,CSVGSGTGANVLTF,TGCAGCGTTGGATCAGGGACTGGGGCCAACGTCCTGACTTTC
TRBV11-2,TRBD2,TRBJ2-1,.,CASSPGTSGNGIAFF,TGTGCCAGCAGCCCAGGGACTAGCGGAAACGGTATTGCGTTCTTC
TRBV30,.,TRBJ1-1,.,CAWRGRDTEAFF,TGTGCCTGGCGGGGAAGGGACACTGAAGCTTTCTTT
TRBV30,.,TRBJ1-1,.,CAWSVRGGGGEAFF,TGTGCCTGGAGTGTACGTGGGGGCGGGGGTGAAGCTTTCTTT
TRBV7-2,.,TRBJ2-7,.,CASSSHYEQYF,TGTGCCAGCAGCTCCCACTACGAGCAGTACTTC
TRBV27,.,TRBJ2-1,.,CASSLDNQGVNEQFF,TGTGCCAGCAGTTTGGATAATCAAGGAGTCAATGAGCAGTTCTTC
TRBV18,TRBD1,TRBJ2-7,.,CASSARDRAGEQYF,TGTGCCAGCTCAGCTAGGGACAGGGCTGGCGAGCAGTACTTC
TRBV12-5,TRBD2,TRBJ2-3,.,CASGWASGSETDTQYF,TGTGCTAGTGGTTGGGCTAGCGGGAGTGAAACAGATACGCAGTATTTT
TRBV6-5,TRBD1,TRBJ1-5,.,CASSYSQGSNQPQHF,TGTGCCAGCAGTTACTCACAGGGGTCCAATCAGCCCCAGCATTTT
TRBV7-9,.,TRBJ1-2,.,CASSGGDRTPNYGYTF,TGTGCCAGCAGCGGAGGGGACCGAACGCCTAACTATGGCTACACCTTC
TRBV28,.,TRBJ1-3,.,CASTTDSIGNTIYF,TGTGCCAGCACTACAGATTCCATCGGAAACACCATATATTTT
TRBV23-1,.,TRBJ1-2,.,CASSQYPATAHPRWMRRGYTF,TGCGCCAGCAGTCAATATCCCGCGACAGCTCACCCGAGATGGATGAGACGAGGCTACACCTTC
TRBV30,.,TRBJ2-6,.,CAWSDSPGANVLTF,TGTGCCTGGAGTGACTCTCCTGGGGCCAACGTCCTGACTTTC
TRBV7-7,.,TRBJ1-1,.,CASSLEEGTEAFF,TGTGCTAGCAGCTTGGAGGAAGGGACTGAAGCTTTCTTT
TRBV7-8,.,TRBJ2-7,.,CASSLWGPSYEQYF,TGTGCCAGCAGCTTATGGGGCCCCTCCTACGAGCAGTACTTC
TRBV27,TRBD2,TRBJ2-1,.,CASSLKVGRASEQFF,TGTGCCAGCAGTTTAAAGGTCGGGAGGGCCAGTGAGCAGTTCTTC
TRBV29-1,.,TRBJ2-5,.,CSVGIPGIQETQYF,TGCAGCGTTGGTATTCCGGGGATCCAAGAGACCCAGTACTTC
TRBV6-5,.,TRBJ1-2,.,CASSALQAPKYGYTF,TGTGCCAGCAGTGCCCTACAGGCACCTAAGTATGGCTACACCTTC
TRBV28,.,TRBJ2-7,once,CASSSPRVSYEQYF,TGTGCCAGCAGCTCGCCGCGGGTCTCCTACGAGCAGTACTTC
TRBV7-2,TRBD1,TRBJ2-7,.,CASSAPGQPYEQYF,TGTGCCAGCAGCGCCCCGGGACAGCCCTACGAGCAGTACTTC
TRBV5-4,TRBD2,TRBJ2-5,few,CASSPGLAGGVEETQYF,TGTGCCAGCAGCCCGGGACTAGCGGGAGGTGTGGAAGAGACCCAGTACTTC
TRBV2,TRBD2,TRBJ2-1,.,CATPGTSVNNEQFF,TGTGCCACCCCCGGGACTAGCGTAAACAATGAGCAGTTCTTC
TRBV28,.,TRBJ2-7,few,CASSLLGSEQYF,TGTGCCAGCAGTCTTCTAGGGAGTGAGCAGTACTTC
TRBV7-9,.,TRBJ2-7,.,CASSFTGSYEQYF,TGTGCCAGCAGCTTTACAGGGTCCTACGAGCAGTACTTC
TRBV27,.,TRBJ2-4,once,CASSKIGDLAKNIQYF,TGTGCCAGCAGTAAGATCGGCGACTTAGCCAAAAACATTCAGTACTTC
TRBV7-8,.,TRBJ1-1,.,CASSPIWAADSTEAFF,TGTGCCAGCAGCCCGATTTGGGCTGCCGATAGTACTGAAGCTTTCTTT
TRBV4-2,.,TRBJ2-2,.,CASSQDQNTGELFF,TGTGCCAGCAGCCAAGATCAGAACACCGGGGAGCTGTTTTTT
TRBV30,.,TRBJ1-4,.,CAWKGANEKLFF,TGTGCCTGGAAGGGGGCTAATGAAAAACTGTTTTTT
TRBV30,TRBD1,TRBJ1-1,.,CACRPDRVAEAFF,TGTGCCTGTAGGCCGGACAGGGTAGCTGAAGCTTTCTTT
TRBV28,TRBD1,TRBJ1-1,.,CASLSSQGANTEAFF,TGTGCCAGCCTCTCCTCACAGGGGGCGAACACTGAAGCTTTCTTT
TRBV25-1,.,TRBJ2-2,once,CASSEWKGATGELFF,TGTGCCAGCAGTGAATGGAAGGGAGCCACCGGGGAGCTGTTTTTT
TRBV28,TRBD2,TRBJ2-7,.,CASSLWGSGRPYEQYF,TGTGCCAGCAGTTTATGGGGTAGCGGGAGGCCCTACGAGCAGTACTTC
TRBV11-3,TRBD2,TRBJ2-7,.,CASSLGDYAYEQYF,TGTGCCAGCAGCTTGGGGGACTATGCCTACGAGCAGTACTTC
TRBV6-5,.,TRBJ1-2,.,CASSYSPGSYGYTF,TGTGCCAGCAGTTACAGTCCGGGGAGCTATGGCTACACCTTC
TRBV2,.,TRBJ2-2,few,CASRTTETNTGELFF,TGTGCCAGCAGGACGACAGAGACGAACACCGGGGAGCTGTTTTTT
TRBV25-1,.,TRBJ1-2,.,CASSELGTPGYTF,TGTGCCAGCAGTGAGCTCGGGACACCCGGCTACACCTTC